The next 21 T cell receptor beta chains were all read from a single sample in a study of CD8+ T cells in alopecia areata. After isolation, RNA underwent reverse transcription to generate cDNA as the sequencing template. Some clones are missing from TCRdb's copy, which holds only in-frame ones; the method was immunoSEQ multiplex PCR. Found here are about 150,000 clones, around 87% of them singletons; the top ten hold less than 15%. The material sequenced was CD8+ T cells sorted from blood, taken at week 0. These receptors came from a human donor with alopecia areata.

This rearrangement joins TRBV29-1 to TRBJ1-2; D not certain. The CDR3 loop spans 14 amino acids. The V end lost 1 base, the J end lost 0 bases, and 9 bases lay between the germline ends. Looked up from germline, CDR1 is SQVTM and CDR2 is ANQGSEA. The CDR3 nucleotides are TGCAGCGTTGAAGTTCCGGGGACTAACTATGGCTACACCTTC. Translated, it gives CSVEVPGTNYGYTF.

Points on this clone: One junction end disagrees with the germline gene, perhaps due to a read error. The chain joins TRBV4-1 to TRBJ2-6; a possible D gene is TRBD1 (6 bases). There are 13 residues in the CDR3. The germline CDR1 and CDR2 sequences are MGHRA and YSYEKL. CDR3 in amino acids: CASSQSPPSGVSF. The CDR3, as DNA: TGCGCCAGCAGCCAAAGTCCGCCATCAGGGGTATCTTTC.

The table lists this clone with a few counts. This rearrangement joins TRBV28 to TRBJ2-3; D might be TRBD1 (5 bases). In germline, CDR1 is MDHEN, CDR2 SYDVKM. Trimming pared 8 bases from V and 4 bases from J, leaving 16 bases between. The CDR3 is made up of 14 amino acids. The CDR3 loop reads CASSKGLESDTQYF. The DNA for the CDR3 is TGTGCCAGCTCCAAGGGGCTAGAATCAGATACGCAGTATTTT.

The genes are TRBV7-9 and TRBJ2-7; TRBD2 agrees at 8 bases. J gave up 2 bases and V 5 bases, and 8 bases lay outside the gene matches. Germline V CDR1 and CDR2: SEHNR, FQNEAQ (reference sequence). CDR3 length: 15 residues. The CDR3 loop reads CASSQATSATYEQYF. The CDR3 nucleotides read TGTGCCAGCAGCCAGGCGACTAGCGCGACCTACGAGCAGTACTTC.

This clone has just one count. The junction differs from germline at one of its ends, possibly a read error. The rearrangement uses TRBV27 and TRBJ2-5; weak D call: TRBD1 (5 bases). CDR1 and CDR2 from the germline V gene are MNHEY and SMNVEV (reference sequence). The CDR3 loop spans 15 amino acids. The CDR3 sequence: CAISSLTVGYETQYF. In DNA, the CDR3 is TGTGCCATCAGTTCCCTGACAGTGGGCTATGAGACCCAGTACTTC.

Here the CDR3 DNA reads TGTGCCAGCAGCCCAGGTTCGGGAAGCTCCTACGAGCAGTACTTC. Residues: CASSPGSGSSYEQYF. The chain links TRBV13 to TRBJ2-7; TRBD2 is a possible D gene (5 bases). The CDR3 spans 15 residues. The V end lost 5 bases, the J end lost 0 bases, and 14 bases lay between the germline ends. Germline CDR1 is PRHDT and CDR2 is FYEKMQ (reference sequence). Filled out from reference TRBV13 and TRBJ2-7, the complete variable domain reads AAGVIQSPRHLIKEKRETATLKCYPIPRHDTVYWYQQGPGQDPQFLISFYEKMQSDKGSIPDRFSAQQFSDYHSELNMSSLELGDSALYFCASSPGSGSSYEQYFGPGTRLTVT.

The rearrangement uses TRBV2 and TRBJ2-7; D is perhaps TRBD1 (5 bases). CDR1 and CDR2 (germline): SNHLY, FYNNEI. V lost 5 bases, J lost 4 bases, and 9 bases lay in between. This CDR3 comprises 12 residues. CDR3 amino acids: CASSTDRYEQYF. CDR3 in DNA: TGTGCCAGCAGTACCGACAGATACGAGCAGTACTTC.

The chain uses TRBV5-6 and TRBJ2-3, with TRBD1 identical over 10 bases. The V segment lost 2 bases and the J segment 5 bases; nucleotides outside the gene matches: 5. The germline gives CDR1 SGHDT, CDR2 YYEEEE. The length of the CDR3 is 15 residues. CDR3 residues: CASSFDRGQEDTQYF. CDR3 DNA: TGTGCCAGCAGCTTTGACAGGGGGCAGGAAGATACGCAGTATTTT.

The CDR3 DNA follows: TGTGCCAGCAGCGCCCTCGGCGGGGCCGCCTACGAGCAGTACTTC. Protein product: CASSALGGAAYEQYF. The gene calls are TRBV7-8 and TRBJ2-7; D is perhaps TRBD2 (6 bases). The V end lost 5 bases, the J end lost 2 bases, and 16 bases lay between the germline ends. The CDR3 totals 15 residues. Looked up from germline, CDR1 is SGHVS and CDR2 is FQNEAQ.

For this clone: The same CDR3 is also encoded by other DNA sequences in this sample. The rearrangement uses TRBV11-2 and TRBJ2-5, with no clear D. CDR1 SGHAT and CDR2 FQNNGV come from the germline V gene. The CDR3 is made up of 11 amino acids. V shed 5 bases and J shed 0 bases, with 1 base lying between them. The CDR3 loop reads CASSHQETQYF. The CDR3 DNA is TGTGCCAGCAGCCACCAAGAGACCCAGTACTTC.

The rearrangement joins TRBV28 to TRBJ2-4, with 10 bases identical to TRBD1. CDR1 MDHEN and CDR2 SYDVKM come from the germline V gene. V shed 4 bases and J 11 bases; nucleotides not matched to a gene: 2. The CDR3 spans 12 residues. The CDR3 region has the DNA TGTGCCAGCAGTTCTGACAGGGGGCTTCAGTACTTC. It yields the protein CASSSDRGLQYF.

The rearrangement joins TRBV5-6 to TRBJ2-7; 7 bases line up with TRBD1. CDR3 length equals 15 residues. Germline CDR1 reads SGHDT; CDR2 reads YYEEEE. V shed 3 bases, J shed 1 base, and the junction held 7 bases outside the gene matches. CDR3 amino acids: CASSSPGTESYEQYF. Written as DNA, the CDR3 is TGTGCCAGCAGCTCACCCGGGACAGAATCCTACGAGCAGTACTTC.

The chain carries TRBV5-1 and TRBJ2-3; D is unclear. The CDR3 length is 11 residues. With 1 base removed from V and 6 bases from J, the gap between germline ends came to 3 bases. Per the germline V gene, CDR1 is SGHRS and CDR2 is YFSETQ. The CDR3 is CASSLLDTQYF. As DNA, the CDR3 is TGCGCCAGCAGCTTGTTGGATACGCAGTATTTT.

The V call is TRBV28, the J call TRBJ1-1; D remains unclear. This CDR3 is 15 amino acids long. V was shortened by 3 bases and J by 6 bases, with 17 bases between the two germline ends. Germline-derived CDR1 and CDR2 are MDHEN and SYDVKM. CDR3 coding DNA: TGTGCCAGCAGTTTGAATATGTCCTGGAGGCCTGAAGCTTTCTTT. Amino acids: CASSLNMSWRPEAFF.

This rearrangement joins TRBV5-4 to TRBJ2-5, with TRBD2 matching 7 bases. The J call is doubtful: the DNA matches TRBJ2-7 better. Per the germline V gene, CDR1 is SGHNT and CDR2 is YYREEE (reference sequence). The CDR3 sequence is 15 residues long. CDR3 region: CASSFGLAASYEQYF. The CDR3 bases are TGTGCCAGCAGCTTCGGCCTAGCGGCTTCCTACGAGCAGTACTTC.

The chain employs TRBV29-1 and TRBJ2-4, with 8 bases identical to TRBD1. The V segment lost 0 bases and the J segment 7 bases; nucleotides outside the gene matches: 11. The CDR3 extends over 16 amino acids. The germline CDR1 and CDR2 sequences are SQVTM and ANQGSEA. CDR3 amino acids: CSVEDWTGKGPNIQYF. The CDR3 DNA follows: TGCAGCGTTGAAGATTGGACAGGGAAAGGACCTAACATTCAGTACTTC.

V usage is TRBV5-4 and J usage is TRBJ1-1; possibly TRBD1 for D (5 bases). The CDR3 has 13 amino acids. CDR1 and CDR2 (germline): SGHNT, YYREEE (reference sequence). V was shortened by 4 bases and J by 1 base, with 8 bases between the two germline ends. CDR3 DNA sequence: TGTGCCAGCAGCCTGGACAAGAACACTGAAGCTTTCTTT. This encodes CASSLDKNTEAFF.

The rearrangement links TRBV30 to TRBJ2-2, with D hard to call. Per germline, CDR1 GTSNPN and CDR2 SVGIG (reference sequence). CDR3 length equals 12 residues. Between the trimmed V and J ends, which lost 2 bases and 8 bases, there was a span of 9 bases. The CDR3 loop reads CAWSPLGGELFF. For the CDR3, the DNA is TGTGCCTGGAGTCCCCTAGGAGGGGAGCTGTTTTTT.

This clone was counted between two and nine times. The rearrangement uses TRBV7-9 and TRBJ2-3, with 12 bases matching TRBD2. There are 16 residues in the CDR3. V lost 4 bases to trimming and J lost 2 bases; unmatched junction nucleotides: 4. The germline CDR1 and CDR2 sequences are SEHNR and FQNEAQ (reference sequence). The chain's CDR3 is CASSSRTSGTTDTQYF. The CDR3 DNA sequence: TGTGCCAGCAGCTCCCGGACTAGCGGGACCACAGATACGCAGTATTTT.

The chain recombines TRBV9 with TRBJ2-7, with TRBD1 as a possible D gene (5 bases). Germline V gene data show CDR1 as SGDLS and CDR2 as YYNGEE. The CDR3 runs 13 residues. Trimming removed 3 bases at V and 2 bases at J, with 9 bases between. CDR3 in amino acids: CASSGQPAYEQYF. CDR3 nucleotide sequence: TGTGCCAGCAGCGGACAGCCGGCCTACGAGCAGTACTTC.

V gene TRBV6-5 combines with J gene TRBJ2-1; D uncertain. The CDR3 runs to 12 residues. Trimming shortened V by 1 base and J by 8 bases, and 6 bases separated the two germline ends. Germline CDR1 MNHEY, CDR2 SVGAGI. The CDR3 nucleotides are TGTGCCAGCAGTTACTACGGCGATGAGCAGTTCTTC. Translating gives CASSYYGDEQFF.